These 5 T cell receptor beta chains were sequenced from one sample in a study of blood T cell repertoires in COVID-19. The table came from immunoSEQ multiplex PCR; TCRdb's copy has only in-frame clones and leaves some out. This sample has more than 400,000 clones, with around 90% found just once. Sequencing was done on a sample of PBMCs or T cells enriched from blood (not recorded which). These receptors were collected from a woman younger than 30 who had recovered from COVID-19.

The chain recombines TRBV4-1 with TRBJ1-4; D call uncertain. Looked up from germline, CDR1 is MGHRA and CDR2 is YSYEKL. The CDR3 loop spans 17 amino acids. V was cut by 3 bases and J by 2 bases, with 16 bases left in between. CDR3 nucleotide sequence: TGCGCCAGCAGCCAGGACCCTTCCGGGAGGACTAATGAAAAACTGTTTTTT. It codes for CASSQDPSGRTNEKLFF.

The chain joins TRBV3-1 (or the pseudogene TRBV3-2) to TRBJ2-1; D unresolved. Deletions cut 1 base from V and 4 bases from J, with 8 bases between. The CDR3 is 14 residues long. Per germline, CDR1 LGHDT and CDR2 YNNKEL (reference sequence). The CDR3 spells CASSQGPQYNEQFF. CDR3 DNA sequence: TGTGCCAGCAGCCAAGGGCCCCAGTACAATGAGCAGTTCTTC.

The J gene is TRBJ2-1, the V gene TRBV11-2; no firm D call. This CDR3 is 15 amino acids long. The ends were cut back, 3 bases at V and 0 bases at J, with 9 bases in the middle. Germline loops: CDR1 SGHAT, CDR2 FQNNGV. CDR3 coding DNA: TGTGCCAGCAGCTTTATAATCAGCTCCTACAATGAGCAGTTCTTC. This encodes CASSFIISSYNEQFF.

The CDR3 DNA follows: TGTGCCAGCAGCCTTTTCCTGTCGGGCGAGCAGTACTTC. This sequence encodes CASSLFLSGEQYF. V usage is TRBV7-2 and J usage is TRBJ2-7; D remains ambiguous. CDR1 SGHTA and CDR2 FQGNSA come from the germline V gene. The CDR3 totals 13 residues. With 5 bases removed from V and 6 bases from J, the gap between germline ends came to 14 bases.

The chain joins TRBV5-1 to TRBJ2-3; TRBD1 agrees at 7 bases. The CDR3 contains 15 residues. Germline V gives CDR1 SGHRS, CDR2 YFSETQ. V trimming: 4 bases; J trimming: 0 bases; junction bases outside the gene matches: 5. Here the CDR3 reads CASSDRQGSTDTQYF. For the CDR3, the DNA is TGCGCCAGCAGCGACCGACAGGGAAGCACAGATACGCAGTATTTT.